This TCR beta chain comes out of a study of T cell changes during pregnancy in multiple sclerosis. This clone came up once. The CDR3 consists of 13 residues. From germline, CDR1 is SGHTA and CDR2 FQGTGA. V lost 2 bases and J 5 bases, leaving 7 bases between the germline ends. The table came from immunoSEQ multiplex PCR; TCRdb's copy has only in-frame clones and leaves some out. The repertoire consists of 80,000 to 130,000 clones, with just over 90% occurring once and the leading ten covering 1.2%. This chain joins TRBV7-3 and TRBJ2-1; no reliable D call. Sequenced material: peripheral blood, taken in the second trimester of pregnancy. This TCR was recovered from a female donor with multiple sclerosis, enrolled in a pregnancy study. In DNA form, the CDR3 reads TGTGCCAGCAGCTTAGCTGGAGACAATGAGCAGTTCTTC. Protein sequence: CASSLAGDNEQFF.